One sample yielded the 21 T cell receptor beta chains listed below, sequenced in a study of cytomegalovirus exposure and HLA in healthy donors. 13 Jbeta primers and 60 Vbeta primers were used for the PCR. Only in-frame clones appear in the TCRdb table, and some are missing; sequencing was by immunoSEQ multiplex PCR. The sample's table shows around 44,000 clones. The sequenced material came from PBMCs. Receptors originate from a male donor in good health and CMV-seropositive.

The rearrangement uses TRBV28 and TRBJ2-5; TRBD1 matches 10 bases. Germline trimming cut 5 bases from V and 5 bases from J; bases unmatched to any gene: 14. The CDR3 runs to 17 residues. Germline V gene lookup returns CDR1 MDHEN and CDR2 SYDVKM. The CDR3 here is CASSNRDRGNQYETQYF. DNA for the CDR3: TGTGCCAGCAGTAACCGGGACAGGGGCAACCAATATGAGACCCAGTACTTC.

This chain links TRBV6-5 with TRBJ2-7; 7 bases are a match to TRBD1. CDR1 and CDR2 (germline): MNHEY, SVGAGI. The CDR3 runs to 11 residues. V dropped 7 bases and J dropped 7; count of bases not matched to a gene: 4. The CDR3 region has the DNA TGTGCCAGCACCCAGGGGGAGGAGCAGTACTTC. It is translated as CASTQGEEQYF.

The rearrangement joins TRBV9 to TRBJ2-3; D may be TRBD2 (7 bases). Trimming removed 7 bases at V and 7 bases at J, with 16 bases between. Germline lookup yields CDR1 SGDLS and CDR2 YYNGEE. This CDR3 spans 13 amino acids. CDR3 nucleotide sequence: TGTGCCAGCGGGACCCCGGGGGGCCATACGCAGTATTTT. The encoded protein is CASGTPGGHTQYF.

V usage is TRBV7-6 and J usage is TRBJ2-7, with 8 positions matching TRBD1. Germline V gene data show CDR1 as SGHVS and CDR2 as FNYEAQ. There are 15 residues in the CDR3. Losses at the gene ends were 5 bases for V and 5 bases for J; bases not matched to a gene: 11. The CDR3 coding sequence is TGTGCCAGCAGCCTAACCGGACAGGGAAGCCACGAGCAGTACTTC. Protein: CASSLTGQGSHEQYF.

The V gene is TRBV4-1, the J gene TRBJ2-1; 11 bases are a match to TRBD2. Per the germline V gene, CDR1 is MGHRA and CDR2 is YSYEKL. The V segment lost 0 bases and the J segment 7 bases; nucleotides outside the gene matches: 8. The CDR3 covers 17 residues. CDR3 nucleotides: TGCGCCAGCAGCCAAGATAGGCTAGCGGGGGGAGGGAATGAGCAGTTCTTC. Protein sequence: CASSQDRLAGGGNEQFF.

This chain connects TRBV5-7 to TRBJ2-2; D might be TRBD1 (5 bases). TRBV5-7 is an ORF, with its function uncertain. V shed 2 bases and J shed 1 base, with 6 bases lying between them. This CDR3 spans 14 amino acids. CDR3 in amino acids: CASSFTGNTGELFF. The CDR3 coding sequence is TGTGCCAGCAGCTTCACAGGGAACACCGGGGAGCTGTTTTTT.

This chain connects TRBV7-8 to TRBJ2-7; D possibly corresponds to TRBD2 (7 bases). Germline loops: CDR1 SGHVS, CDR2 FQNEAQ. The CDR3 is 15 residues long. The V end was cut by 2 bases, the J end by 6 bases, with 17 bases between. For the CDR3, the DNA is TGTGCCAGCAGCTTACTCCGAGGGGAGGGGGGCGAGCAGTACTTC. Its protein product is CASSLLRGEGGEQYF.

The chain recombines TRBV7-2 with TRBJ2-1; 8 bases line up with TRBD2. V trimming: 5 bases; J trimming: 1 base; junction bases outside the gene matches: 4. This CDR3 spans 15 amino acids. CDR1 and CDR2 (germline): SGHTA, FQGNSA. The chain's CDR3 is CASSRGGGSYNEQFF. The CDR3 region has the DNA TGTGCCAGCAGCCGGGGGGGCGGGTCCTACAATGAGCAGTTCTTC.

This chain links TRBV19 with TRBJ2-5; weak D call: TRBD1 (5 bases). The CDR3 extends over 12 amino acids. The germline V and J ends were trimmed by 3 bases and 5 bases, with 7 bases remaining between them. The germline CDR1 and CDR2 sequences are LNHDA and SQIVND (reference sequence). The DNA of the CDR3 is TGTGCCAGTAGTATGGGGCGGGAGACCCAGTACTTC. Amino acids: CASSMGRETQYF.

This chain uses TRBV28 with TRBJ1-3; D unresolved. The CDR3 has 15 residues. Trimming pared 3 bases from V and 6 bases from J, leaving 15 bases between. The germline V gene has CDR1 MDHEN and CDR2 SYDVKM. DNA for the CDR3: TGTGCCAGCAGTTTTCGGGGAACTCTTGTAAACACCATATATTTT. It yields the protein CASSFRGTLVNTIYF.

J is TRBJ1-2 and V is TRBV29-1; possible D gene TRBD1, 6 bases. CDR1 SQVTM and CDR2 ANQGSEA come from the germline V gene. CDR3 length: 15 amino acids. V was clipped by 1 base and J by 0 bases, with 12 bases between them. For the CDR3, the DNA is TGCAGCGTTGAAGTAGTTGGGACAACTAACTATGGCTACACCTTC. Its protein product is CSVEVVGTTNYGYTF.

V usage is TRBV30 and J usage is TRBJ1-2, with TRBD1 matching 10 bases. Losses at the gene ends were 0 bases for V and 8 bases for J; bases not matched to a gene: 6. The CDR3 has 14 amino acids. Germline loops: CDR1 GTSNPN, CDR2 SVGIG (reference sequence). The CDR3, as DNA: TGTGCCTGGAGTGTATGGGGACAGGGGTCCGGCTACACCTTC. Amino acid sequence: CAWSVWGQGSGYTF. Full variable domain (missing parts from reference TRBV30 and TRBJ1-2): SQTIHQWPATLVQPVGSPLSLECTVEGTSNPNLYWYRQAAGRGLQLLFYSVGIGQISSEVPQNLSASRPQDRQFILSSKKLLLSDSGFYLCAWSVWGQGSGYTFGSGTRLTVV.

The genes are TRBV4-2 and TRBJ2-4; D may be TRBD2 (5 bases). The CDR3 consists of 15 residues. Germline CDR1 and CDR2: LGHNA and YNFKEQ. V gave up 3 bases and J gave up 12 bases, with 21 bases separating them. The CDR3 loop is CASSQDAGSSRAQYF. CDR3 nucleotides: TGTGCCAGCAGCCAGGACGCGGGCTCCTCACGCGCTCAGTACTTC.

The J gene is TRBJ1-4, the V gene TRBV18; the D is unclear. The germline V and J ends were trimmed by 0 bases and 8 bases, with 7 bases remaining between them. CDR3 size: 13 residues. Germline CDR1 KGHSH, CDR2 LQKENI. CDR3 coding DNA: TGTGCCAGCTCACCACCTGGAGAGGAAAAACTGTTTTTT. It yields the protein CASSPPGEEKLFF.

V is TRBV11-3 and J is TRBJ1-1; the D is unclear. Germline CDR1 SGHNT, CDR2 YENEEA. This CDR3 is built from 13 residues. V dropped 3 bases and J dropped 1 base, with 6 bases sitting between them. The CDR3 DNA is TGTGCCAGCAGCTTCGAGAGGAACACTGAAGCTTTCTTT. It yields the protein CASSFERNTEAFF.

This chain links TRBV7-9 with TRBJ2-2, with TRBD1 as a possible D gene (6 bases). V lost 5 bases and J 0 bases, leaving 16 bases between the germline ends. Germline CDR1 reads SEHNR; CDR2 reads FQNEAQ (reference sequence). The CDR3 consists of 17 residues. This CDR3 reads CASSTLDSVTNTGELFF. The CDR3 nucleotides are TGTGCCAGCAGCACCTTGGACAGTGTAACGAACACCGGGGAGCTGTTTTTT.

With regard to this clone: Compared with germline, one end of the junction differs, possibly owing to a read error. The gene calls are TRBV9 and TRBJ1-1; D is unresolved. In germline, CDR1 is SGDLS, CDR2 YYNGEE. The CDR3 consists of 14 residues. The CDR3 nucleotides are TGTGTCAGCAGCGCCCTGGGCGGGTACACTGAAGCTTTCTTT. Protein sequence: CVSSALGGYTEAFF.

This sequence joins TRBV2 and TRBJ2-7, with TRBD1 matching over 11 bases. The V gene's germline CDR1 is SNHLY and CDR2 FYNNEI. The CDR3 length is 14 residues. Trimming cost V 2 bases and J 6 bases; bases outside gene matches: 3. Written as DNA, the CDR3 is TGTGCCAGCAGTGAACCGGGACAGGGGGGCGAGCAGTACTTC. The encoded protein is CASSEPGQGGEQYF.

The V gene is TRBV2, the J gene TRBJ2-3; 7 positions match TRBD2. This CDR3 has 14 amino acids. Trimming removed 6 bases from V and 2 bases from J; junction bases left unmatched: 5. Germline loops: CDR1 SNHLY, CDR2 FYNNEI. CDR3 in DNA: TGTGCCAGCAGACCATGGGACTACACAGATACGCAGTATTTT. Protein: CASRPWDYTDTQYF.

The rearrangement links TRBV12-5 to TRBJ1-2; D is undetermined. CDR3 size: 11 residues. Germline V gives CDR1 LGHNT, CDR2 FRNRAP. The V end lost 4 bases, the J end lost 3 bases, and 3 bases lay between the germline ends. The CDR3 loop is CASGSYYGYTF. The CDR3 DNA sequence: TGTGCTAGTGGTTCATACTATGGCTACACCTTC.

The J gene is TRBJ1-1, the V gene TRBV18, with D hard to call. Per the germline V gene, CDR1 is KGHSH and CDR2 is LQKENI. V lost 6 bases, J lost 1 base, and 12 bases lay in between. CDR3 size: 14 residues. In DNA form, the CDR3 reads TGTGCCAGCTCCCTCCAGGTCGGGAACACTGAAGCTTTCTTT. Translated: CASSLQVGNTEAFF.